The 12 T cell receptor beta chains in this list originate from one sample, sequenced in a study of PD-1 blockade in classical Hodgkin lymphoma. The protocol was immunoSEQ multiplex PCR, while the TCRdb copy is restricted to in-frame clones and leaves out a portion. The data contain about 58,000 clones, under 95% of them singletons. Each patient experienced a relapse that followed autologous stem cell transplantation, and brentuximab vedotin exposure varied. The material was peripheral blood mononuclear cells (PBMCs), obtained before the second cycle of nivolumab. The receptors originated from a human donor with classical Hodgkin lymphoma.

This sequence joins TRBV7-8 and TRBJ2-5; no reliable D call. Germline V lookup: CDR1 SGHVS, CDR2 FQNEAQ. V lost 5 bases to trimming and J lost 3 bases, with 13 bases between them. There are 14 residues in the CDR3. CDR3 in amino acids: CASSAPWAEETQYF. For the CDR3, the DNA is TGTGCCAGCAGCGCCCCTTGGGCAGAAGAGACCCAGTACTTC.

The rearrangement joins TRBV30 to TRBJ2-2; no clear D gene. CDR3 length equals 13 residues. V lost 5 bases, J lost 7 bases, and 14 bases lay in between. Looked up from germline, CDR1 is GTSNPN and CDR2 is SVGIG (reference sequence). Here the CDR3 reads CAWETGEGGELFF. The DNA of the CDR3 is TGTGCCTGGGAGACTGGGGAAGGCGGGGAGCTGTTTTTT.

The CDR3, as DNA: TGTGCCAGCAGTGGGAGCCGCGGCGAGCAGTACTTC. Translation gives CASSGSRGEQYF. The gene calls are TRBV2 and TRBJ2-7; D is unclear. Germline V gives CDR1 SNHLY, CDR2 FYNNEI. The V end was cut by 4 bases, the J end by 6 bases, with 10 bases between. CDR3 length: 12 residues.

J is TRBJ2-1 and V is TRBV19; weak D call: TRBD2 (5 bases). Germline loops: CDR1 LNHDA, CDR2 SQIVND (reference sequence). The CDR3 contains 18 residues. Trimming took 0 bases from V and 0 from J, leaving 15 bases between them. The CDR3 spells CASSIDERAGISYNEQFF. The DNA of the CDR3 is TGTGCCAGTAGTATAGATGAGAGGGCGGGTATCTCCTACAATGAGCAGTTCTTC.

The V call is TRBV7-3, the J call TRBJ2-5; the match to TRBD2 covers 9 bases. V trimming: 2 bases; J trimming: 5 bases; junction bases outside the gene matches: 6. Germline V gene lookup returns CDR1 SGHTA and CDR2 FQGTGA. The CDR3 is 15 residues long. CDR3 protein: CASSLGGLAVETQYF. The CDR3 DNA follows: TGTGCCAGCAGCTTAGGGGGACTAGCTGTGGAGACCCAGTACTTC. Based on the CDR3 plus reference TRBV7-3 and TRBJ2-5, the full variable domain is GAGVSQTPSNKVTEKGKYVELRCDPISGHTALYWYRQSLGQGPEFLIYFQGTGAADDSGLPNDRFFAVRPEGSVSTLKIQRTERGDSAVYLCASSLGGLAVETQYFGPGTRLLVL.

This chain links TRBV7-9 with TRBJ2-7, with 7 bases identical to TRBD1. Losses at the gene ends were 10 bases for V and 2 bases for J; bases not matched to a gene: 11. The V gene's germline CDR1 is SEHNR and CDR2 FQNEAQ (reference sequence). The CDR3 totals 14 residues. DNA of the CDR3: TGTGCCACCTCGGTAGGGACAGAGCCCTACGAGCAGTACTTC. As protein: CATSVGTEPYEQYF.

The chain carries TRBV18 and TRBJ2-7; 9 bases are a match to TRBD2. With 4 bases clipped from V and 5 bases from J, the junction kept 9 bases outside the gene matches. In germline, CDR1 is KGHSH, CDR2 LQKENI. CDR3 size: 15 residues. The DNA of the CDR3 is TGTGCCAGCTCACTGAATAGCGGGAGAGGCCACGAGCAGTACTTC. Protein: CASSLNSGRGHEQYF.

The rearrangement joins TRBV27 to TRBJ2-2, with a tentative D call TRBD1 (7 bases). The CDR3 has 17 amino acids. CDR1 is MNHEY, CDR2 SMNVEV, per germline (reference sequence). Trimming left V 5 bases short and J 0 bases short, with 16 bases between. The CDR3 reads CASSTDQGGPNTGELFF. CDR3 sequence (DNA): TGTGCCAGCAGTACCGACCAGGGGGGCCCGAACACCGGGGAGCTGTTTTTT.

V and J are TRBV27 and TRBJ1-3, with a tentative D call TRBD1 (6 bases). V lost 3 bases and J lost 0, with 9 bases in between. The CDR3 extends over 15 amino acids. The germline gives CDR1 MNHEY, CDR2 SMNVEV (reference sequence). The CDR3 loop reads CASSFSGASGNTIYF. The DNA of the CDR3 is TGTGCCAGCAGTTTCTCAGGGGCCTCTGGAAACACCATATATTTT.

The rearrangement uses TRBV27 and TRBJ2-1; 12 positions agree with TRBD2. In germline, CDR1 is MNHEY, CDR2 SMNVEV (reference sequence). The CDR3 spans 17 residues. The trim removed 2 bases at V and 5 bases at J, leaving 7 bases unmatched. Here the CDR3 reads CASSLMSTSGRHNEQFF. The CDR3 nucleotides are TGTGCCAGCAGTTTAATGTCGACTAGCGGGAGACACAATGAGCAGTTCTTC.

V is TRBV2 and J is TRBJ1-6, with TRBD1 matching over 7 bases. Germline loops: CDR1 SNHLY, CDR2 FYNNEI. V was clipped by 8 bases and J by 8 bases; unmatched bases: 9. The CDR3 sequence is 14 residues long. CDR3 sequence: CASRYGTDHSPLHF. CDR3 in DNA: TGTGCCAGCCGTTACGGGACAGATCATTCACCCCTCCACTTT. The full variable domain, its missing parts supplied by reference TRBV2 and TRBJ1-6, is EPEVTQTPSHQVTQMGQEVILRCVPISNHLYFYWYRQILGQKVEFLVSFYNNEISEKSEIFDDQFSVERPDGSNFTLKIRSTKLEDSAMYFCASRYGTDHSPLHFGNGTRLTVT.

The chain is built from TRBV19 and TRBJ2-5; 10 bases line up with TRBD1. Germline CDR1 is LNHDA and CDR2 is SQIVND (reference sequence). Trimming removed 9 bases from V and 5 bases from J; junction bases left unmatched: 6. The CDR3 has 13 amino acids. This CDR3 reads CASSGTGEETQYF. CDR3 coding DNA: TGTGCCAGCTCCGGGACAGGGGAGGAGACCCAGTACTTC.